Listed below are T cell receptor beta chains from one sample, sequenced in a study of T cell repertoires in cytomegalovirus infection. TCRdb fed the reads into MiXCR, producing one record per CDR3 protein. The sample consists of 480,000 or so distinct CDR3 sequences, around 11% of them appearing once. The specimen sequenced was PBMCs. Receptors were obtained from a human donor in good health (CMV status not recorded). Some clones in this sample may be carry-over from other donors' samples. Both conserved end residues are part of each CDR3. The D gene is left open where the match is weak. The size entry is marked missing in some rows and otherwise reads once, few, many or a size class.

clone size,V gene,D gene,J gene,CDR3 DNA,CDR3 protein
many,TRBV20-1,.,TRBJ2-2,TGCAGCGCTAGGGGAGGGGGCCCCGGGGAGCTGTTTTTT,CSARGGGPGELFF
many,TRBV11-2,TRBD2,TRBJ2-3,TGTGCCAGCAGCTTAAAGTGGAGCGGGGGAACAGATACGCAGTATTTT,CASSLKWSGGTDTQYF
few,TRBV9,.,TRBJ1-2,TGTGCCAGCAGCGCTCCTCTGGGGAGCTACACCTTC,CASSAPLGSYTF
.,TRBV3-1,TRBD2,TRBJ2-1,TGTGCCAGCAGCCTGTTACTAGCGGAATTCTCCTACAATGAGCAGTTCTTC,CASSLLLAEFSYNEQFF
many,TRBV12-3/TRBV12-4,.,TRBJ1-5,TGTGCCAGCAGTCCCTATCGAAGCAATCAGCCCCAGCATTTT,CASSPYRSNQPQHF
many,TRBV12-3/TRBV12-4,.,TRBJ1-5,TGTGCCAGCAGTTTAAAGGAAGATCAGCCCCAGCATTTT,CASSLKEDQPQHF
few,TRBV25-1,TRBD1,TRBJ2-2,TGTGCCAGCAGTGGGACAGGGGCGAACACCGGGGAGCTGTTTTTT,CASSGTGANTGELFF
.,TRBV30,.,TRBJ1-5,TGTGCCTGGAGTGCCTCGATCAGGGCTCGGCAGCCCCAGCATTTT,CAWSASIRARQPQHF
.,TRBV6-5,.,TRBJ1-2,TGTGCCAGCACCGAGCAGACAGGCAGCGGCTACACCTTC,CASTEQTGSGYTF
few,TRBV9,TRBD1,TRBJ1-1,TGTGCCAGCAGCGTAGAAGGACAGGGGACCGCTGAAGCTTTCTTT,CASSVEGQGTAEAFF
many,TRBV3-1,TRBD2,TRBJ2-1,TGTGCCAGCAGCCAAGATCCTAGCGGGAGGGGGAATGAGCAGTTCTTC,CASSQDPSGRGNEQFF
.,TRBV6-5,TRBD1,TRBJ2-7,TGTGCCAGCAGACAGGGGACCTACGAGCAGTACTTC,CASRQGTYEQYF
many,TRBV6-1,TRBD1,TRBJ1-5,TGTGCCAGCACCGGGACAGGGGGCCGACAGCCCCAGCATTTT,CASTGTGGRQPQHF
.,TRBV3-1,.,TRBJ2-1,TGTGCCAGCAGCTTAGTCTGGGGGCGAGTCAGTGAGCAGTTCTTC,CASSLVWGRVSEQFF
many,TRBV29-1,.,TRBJ1-2,TGCAGCGTTGGACTTGAATCCGGTGGCTACACCTTC,CSVGLESGGYTF
few,TRBV28,.,TRBJ1-5,TGTGCCAGCAGTTCCCCAGGGGTGCACAATCAGCCCCAGCATTTT,CASSSPGVHNQPQHF
.,TRBV18,TRBD2,TRBJ2-1,TGTGCCAGCTCACCACCGATGCGGGAGGGTAATGAGCAGTTCTTC,CASSPPMREGNEQFF
many,TRBV7-9,TRBD1,TRBJ2-1,TGTGCCAGCAGCTCCAGGGGGCAGAACGCTAATGAGCAGTTCTTC,CASSSRGQNANEQFF
few,TRBV5-1,TRBD1,TRBJ1-1,TGCGCCAGCAGCTCAATACAGGGGGCAGTGGGCGACACTGAAGCTTTCTTT,CASSSIQGAVGDTEAFF
many,TRBV10-3,TRBD1,TRBJ2-4,TGTGCCATCAGCGCGCCGGGACAGGAAAACATTCAGTACTTC,CAISAPGQENIQYF
few,TRBV5-1,TRBD2,TRBJ2-1,TGCGCCAGCAGCTTTGTCGGGGGGTCCTACAATGAGCAGTTCTTC,CASSFVGGSYNEQFF
many,TRBV27,.,TRBJ2-7,TGTGCCAGCAGCCCCCTAGGGGCTCATTTCTACGAGCAGTACTTC,CASSPLGAHFYEQYF
.,TRBV12-3/TRBV12-4,.,TRBJ1-2,TGTGCCAGCAGTTTTTACAGGAACGCTAACTATGGCTACACCTTC,CASSFYRNANYGYTF
many,TRBV7-9,TRBD2,TRBJ2-7,TGTGCCAGCAGCTTTCCCACTACCGGGAGGGACGAGCAGTACTTC,CASSFPTTGRDEQYF
many,TRBV5-1,.,TRBJ1-2,TGCGCCAGCAGCGAGGGTGGTTTGTCAGGGATCCCTAACTATGGCTACACCTTC,CASSEGGLSGIPNYGYTF
few,TRBV15,TRBD1,TRBJ1-3,TGTGCCACCAGCAGAGCGGGACAGGGGGCAGAAGGAAACACCATATATTTT,CATSRAGQGAEGNTIYF
many,TRBV20-1,TRBD2,TRBJ2-7,TGCAGTGCTAGGGCTATCACCGGGACTAGTACCTACGAGCAGTACTTC,CSARAITGTSTYEQYF